This TCR beta chain stems from a study of blood T cell repertoires in COVID-19. The V gene lost 6 bases and the J gene lost 2 bases, with 19 bases spanning the gap. There are 16 residues in the CDR3. Germline loops: CDR1 SNHLY, CDR2 FYNNEI. Method: immunoSEQ multiplex PCR; TCRdb's copy keeps in-frame clones and lacks some. The sample records tens of thousands of clones, 75% to 95% being singletons. The clonotype was recovered from a man between 65 and 85 years old with active COVID-19. Input material: peripheral blood. V usage is TRBV2 and J usage is TRBJ2-5, with a tentative D call TRBD2 (6 bases). Written as DNA, the CDR3 is TGTGCCAGCAGAAAATGGGGGGACGGCTATCAAGAGACCCAGTACTTC. It codes for CASRKWGDGYQETQYF.